This T cell receptor beta chain was obtained from a study of T cells in pancreatic ductal adenocarcinoma. Sequencing was performed with immunoSEQ multiplex PCR; in TCRdb, only in-frame clones are kept and a portion is missing. The sample carries around 100,000 clones, over 90% recorded once. The selected patients with pancreatic ductal adenocarcinoma had surgery but no neoadjuvant therapy. The CDR3 length is 15 residues. Looked up from germline, CDR1 is MDHEN and CDR2 is SYDVKM. Trimming cost V 8 bases and J 0 bases, with 14 bases left between them. In the case of this clone: No antigen is known for it.

Study-wide results and caveats: Unique clonotypes were roughly 8-fold more numerous in blood than in tumor.

This sequence joins TRBV28 and TRBJ1-3; no clear D gene. Sequenced: PBMCs. The TCR sequence derives from a human donor with pancreatic ductal adenocarcinoma. The CDR3 is CASGWRQSSGNTIYF. CDR3 DNA sequence: TGTGCCAGCGGGTGGAGGCAGAGCTCTGGAAACACCATATATTTT. Using reference TRBV28 and TRBJ1-3 for the parts outside the CDR3, the full variable domain is DVKVTQSSRYLVKRTGEKVFLECVQDMDHENMFWYRQDPGLGLRLIYFSYDVKMKEKGDIPEGYSVSREKKERFSLILESASTNQTSMYLCASGWRQSSGNTIYFGEGSWLTVV.